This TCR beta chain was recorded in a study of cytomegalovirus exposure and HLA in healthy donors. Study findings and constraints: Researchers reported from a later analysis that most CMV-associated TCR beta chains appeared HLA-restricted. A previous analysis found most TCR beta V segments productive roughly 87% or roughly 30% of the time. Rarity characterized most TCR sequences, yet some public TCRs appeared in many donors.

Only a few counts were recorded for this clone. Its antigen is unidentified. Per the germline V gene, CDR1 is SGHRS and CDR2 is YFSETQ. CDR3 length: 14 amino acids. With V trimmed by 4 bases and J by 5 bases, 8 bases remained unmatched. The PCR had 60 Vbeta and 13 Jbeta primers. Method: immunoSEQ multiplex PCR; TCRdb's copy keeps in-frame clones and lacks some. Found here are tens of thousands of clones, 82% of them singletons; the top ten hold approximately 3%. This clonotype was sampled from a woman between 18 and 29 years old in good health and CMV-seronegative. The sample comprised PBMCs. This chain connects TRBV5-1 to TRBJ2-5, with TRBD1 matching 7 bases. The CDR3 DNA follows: TGCGCCAGCAGCCTTGACAGGGCGGAGGAGACCCAGTACTTC. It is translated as CASSLDRAEETQYF.